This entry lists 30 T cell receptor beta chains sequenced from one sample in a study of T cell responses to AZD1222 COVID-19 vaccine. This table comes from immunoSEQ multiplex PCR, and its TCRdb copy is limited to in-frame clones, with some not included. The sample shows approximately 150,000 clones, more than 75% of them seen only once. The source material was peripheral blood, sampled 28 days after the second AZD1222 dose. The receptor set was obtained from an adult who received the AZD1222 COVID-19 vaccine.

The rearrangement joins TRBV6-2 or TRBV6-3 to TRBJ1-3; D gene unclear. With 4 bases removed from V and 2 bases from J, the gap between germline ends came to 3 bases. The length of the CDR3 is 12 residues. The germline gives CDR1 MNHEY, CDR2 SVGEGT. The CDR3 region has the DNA TGTGCCAGCAGTTTAACTGGAAACACCATATATTTT. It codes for CASSLTGNTIYF.

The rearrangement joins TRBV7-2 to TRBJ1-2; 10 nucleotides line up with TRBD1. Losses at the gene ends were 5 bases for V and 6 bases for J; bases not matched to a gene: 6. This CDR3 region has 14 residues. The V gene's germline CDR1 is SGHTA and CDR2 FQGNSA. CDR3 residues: CASSPDRGRHGYTF. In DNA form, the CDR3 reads TGTGCCAGCAGCCCTGACAGGGGGCGACATGGCTACACCTTC. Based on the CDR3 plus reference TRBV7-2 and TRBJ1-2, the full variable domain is GAGVSQSPSNKVTEKGKDVELRCDPISGHTALYWYRQSLGQGLEFLIYFQGNSAPDKSGLPSDRFSAERTGGSVSTLTIQRTQQEDSAVYLCASSPDRGRHGYTFGSGTRLTVV.

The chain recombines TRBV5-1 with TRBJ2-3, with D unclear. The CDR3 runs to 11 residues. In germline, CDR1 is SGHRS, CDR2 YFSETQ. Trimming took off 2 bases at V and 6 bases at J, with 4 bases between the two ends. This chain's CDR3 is CASSFADTQYF. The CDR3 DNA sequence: TGCGCCAGCAGCTTTGCGGATACGCAGTATTTT.

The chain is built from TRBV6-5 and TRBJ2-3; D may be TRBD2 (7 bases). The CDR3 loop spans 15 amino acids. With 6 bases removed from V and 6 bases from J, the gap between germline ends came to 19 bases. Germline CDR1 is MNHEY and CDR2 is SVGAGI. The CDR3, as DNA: TGTGCCAGCAGCCAGAGGGGGGGCGCGGGGGATACGCAGTATTTT. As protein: CASSQRGGAGDTQYF.

DNA of the CDR3: TGTGCCAGCAGCCCTTCGCTCCAGGGGGGTGGGTTCTTC. Residues: CASSPSLQGGGFF. The chain uses TRBV3-1 (or the pseudogene TRBV3-2) and TRBJ2-1; D possibly corresponds to TRBD1 (7 bases). Trimming stripped 4 bases from V and 15 bases from J, with 19 bases between. CDR1 is LGHDT and CDR2 is YNNKEL in the germline V gene (reference sequence). CDR3 length: 13 amino acids.

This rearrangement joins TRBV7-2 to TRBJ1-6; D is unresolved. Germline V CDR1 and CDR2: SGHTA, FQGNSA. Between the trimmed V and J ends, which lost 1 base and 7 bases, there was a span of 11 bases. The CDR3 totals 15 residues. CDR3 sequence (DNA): TGTGCCAGCAGCTTAGGCCTAATTAGAAATTCACCCCTCCACTTT. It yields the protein CASSLGLIRNSPLHF.

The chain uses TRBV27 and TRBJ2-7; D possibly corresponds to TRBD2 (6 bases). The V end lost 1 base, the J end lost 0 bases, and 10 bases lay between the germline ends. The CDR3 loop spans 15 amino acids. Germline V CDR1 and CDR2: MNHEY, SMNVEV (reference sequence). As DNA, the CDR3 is TGTGCCAGCAGTTTATATCCCGGGAGCTCCTACGAGCAGTACTTC. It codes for CASSLYPGSSYEQYF.

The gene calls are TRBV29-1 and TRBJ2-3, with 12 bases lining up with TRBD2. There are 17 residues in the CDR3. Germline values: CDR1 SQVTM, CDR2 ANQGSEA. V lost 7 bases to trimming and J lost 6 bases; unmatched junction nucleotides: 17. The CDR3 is CSAILAGGLGLRDTQYF. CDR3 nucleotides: TGCAGCGCCATCCTAGCGGGGGGGCTGGGGTTGAGGGATACGCAGTATTTT.

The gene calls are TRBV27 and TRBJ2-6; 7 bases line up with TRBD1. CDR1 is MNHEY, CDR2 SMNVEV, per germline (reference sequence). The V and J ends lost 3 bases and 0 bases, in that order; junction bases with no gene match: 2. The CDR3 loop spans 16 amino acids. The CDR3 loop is CASSFTGVSGANVLTF. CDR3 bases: TGTGCCAGCAGTTTTACAGGGGTCTCTGGGGCCAACGTCCTGACTTTC. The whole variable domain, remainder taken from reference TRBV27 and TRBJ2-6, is EAQVTQNPRYLITVTGKKLTVTCSQNMNHEYMSWYRQDPGLGLRQIYYSMNVEVTDKGDVPEGYKVSRKEKRNFPLILESPSPNQTSLYFCASSFTGVSGANVLTFGAGSRLTVL.

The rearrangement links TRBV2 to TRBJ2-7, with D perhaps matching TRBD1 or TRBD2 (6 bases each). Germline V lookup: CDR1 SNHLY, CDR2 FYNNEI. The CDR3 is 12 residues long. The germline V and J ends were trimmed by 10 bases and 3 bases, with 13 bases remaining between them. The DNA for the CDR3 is TGTGCCACCCGGGGGCGAGGCTACGAGCAGTACTTC. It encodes CATRGRGYEQYF.

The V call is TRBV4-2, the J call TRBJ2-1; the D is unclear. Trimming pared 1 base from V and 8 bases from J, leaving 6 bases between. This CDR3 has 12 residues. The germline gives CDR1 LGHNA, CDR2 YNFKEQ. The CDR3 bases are TGTGCCAGCAGCCAAGTGGCAGATGAGCAGTTCTTC. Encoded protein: CASSQVADEQFF.

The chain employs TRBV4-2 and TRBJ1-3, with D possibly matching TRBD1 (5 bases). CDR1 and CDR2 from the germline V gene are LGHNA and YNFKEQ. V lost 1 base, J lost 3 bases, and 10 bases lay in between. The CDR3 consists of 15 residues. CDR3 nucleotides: TGTGCCAGCAGCCAAGTCGGTCAGGGTGGAAACACCATATATTTT. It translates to CASSQVGQGGNTIYF.

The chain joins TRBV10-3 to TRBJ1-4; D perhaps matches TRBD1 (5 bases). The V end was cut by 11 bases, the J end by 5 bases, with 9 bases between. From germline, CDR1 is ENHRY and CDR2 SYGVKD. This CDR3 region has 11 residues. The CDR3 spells CAAGGNEKLFF. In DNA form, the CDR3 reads TGTGCCGCCGGGGGGAATGAAAAACTGTTTTTT.

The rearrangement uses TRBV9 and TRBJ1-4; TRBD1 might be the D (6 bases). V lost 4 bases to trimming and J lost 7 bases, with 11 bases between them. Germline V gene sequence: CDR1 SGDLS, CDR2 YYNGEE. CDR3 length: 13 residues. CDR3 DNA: TGTGCCAGCAGCCGGGGGGCGGCTGAAAAACTGTTTTTT. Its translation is CASSRGAAEKLFF. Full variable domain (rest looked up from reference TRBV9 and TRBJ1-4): DSGVTQTPKHLITATGQRVTLRCSPRSGDLSVYWYQQSLDQGLQFLIQYYNGEERAKGNILERFSAQQFPDLHSELNLSSLELGDSALYFCASSRGAAEKLFFGSGTQLSVL.

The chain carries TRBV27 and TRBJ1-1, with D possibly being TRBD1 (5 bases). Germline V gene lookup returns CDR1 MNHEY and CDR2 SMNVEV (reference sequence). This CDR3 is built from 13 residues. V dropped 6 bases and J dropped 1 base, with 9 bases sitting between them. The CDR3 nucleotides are TGTGCCAGCAGGGGGCTTGAGAACACTGAAGCTTTCTTT. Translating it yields CASRGLENTEAFF.

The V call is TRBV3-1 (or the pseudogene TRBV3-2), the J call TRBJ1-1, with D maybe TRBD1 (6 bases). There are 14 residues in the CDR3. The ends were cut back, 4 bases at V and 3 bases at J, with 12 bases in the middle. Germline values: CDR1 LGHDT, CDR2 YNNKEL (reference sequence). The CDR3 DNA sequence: TGTGCCAGCAGCCTCAATGACAGGCACACTGAAGCTTTCTTT. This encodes CASSLNDRHTEAFF.

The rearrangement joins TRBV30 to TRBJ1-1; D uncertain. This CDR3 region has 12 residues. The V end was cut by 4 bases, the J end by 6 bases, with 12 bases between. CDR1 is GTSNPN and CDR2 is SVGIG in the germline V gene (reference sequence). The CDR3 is CAWNRGRSEAFF. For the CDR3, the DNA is TGTGCCTGGAACAGAGGTCGGTCTGAAGCTTTCTTT.

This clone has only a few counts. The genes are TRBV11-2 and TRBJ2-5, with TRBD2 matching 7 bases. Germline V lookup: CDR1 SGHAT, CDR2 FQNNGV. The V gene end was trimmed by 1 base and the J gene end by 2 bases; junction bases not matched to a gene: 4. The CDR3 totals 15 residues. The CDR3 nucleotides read TGTGCCAGCAGCTTAGGGCGGGGGACGCAAGAGACCCAGTACTTC. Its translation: CASSLGRGTQETQYF.

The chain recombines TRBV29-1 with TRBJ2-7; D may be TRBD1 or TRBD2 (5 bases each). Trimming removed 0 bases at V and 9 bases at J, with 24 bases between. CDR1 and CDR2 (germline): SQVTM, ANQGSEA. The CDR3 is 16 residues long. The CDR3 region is CSVEDNPGTVLRVQYF. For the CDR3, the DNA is TGCAGCGTTGAAGATAACCCCGGGACCGTCCTACGAGTGCAGTACTTC.

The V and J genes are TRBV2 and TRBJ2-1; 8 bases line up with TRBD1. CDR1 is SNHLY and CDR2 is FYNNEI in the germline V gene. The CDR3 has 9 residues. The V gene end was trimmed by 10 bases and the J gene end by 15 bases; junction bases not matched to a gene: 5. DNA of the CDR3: TGTGCCATGCAGGGGGCCCGGTTCTTC. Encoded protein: CAMQGARFF.

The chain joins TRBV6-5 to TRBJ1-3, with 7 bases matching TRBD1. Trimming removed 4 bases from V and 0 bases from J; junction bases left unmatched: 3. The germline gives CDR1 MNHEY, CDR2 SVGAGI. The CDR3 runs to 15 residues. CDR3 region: CASSSGQHSGNTIYF. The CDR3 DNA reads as TGTGCCAGCAGTTCGGGACAGCACTCTGGAAACACCATATATTTT.

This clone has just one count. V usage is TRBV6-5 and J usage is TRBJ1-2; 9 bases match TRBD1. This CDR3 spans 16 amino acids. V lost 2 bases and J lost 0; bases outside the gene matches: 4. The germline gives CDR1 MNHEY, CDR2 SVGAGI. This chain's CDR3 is CASSYTGTGSNYGYTF. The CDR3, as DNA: TGTGCCAGCAGTTACACCGGGACAGGGTCTAACTATGGCTACACCTTC.

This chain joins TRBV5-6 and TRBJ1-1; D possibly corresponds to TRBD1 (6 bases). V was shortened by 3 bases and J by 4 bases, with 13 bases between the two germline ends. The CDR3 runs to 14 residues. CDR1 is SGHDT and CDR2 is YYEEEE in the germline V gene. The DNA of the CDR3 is TGTGCCAGCAGCTATAACAGGGTGGGCACTGAAGCTTTCTTT. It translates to CASSYNRVGTEAFF.

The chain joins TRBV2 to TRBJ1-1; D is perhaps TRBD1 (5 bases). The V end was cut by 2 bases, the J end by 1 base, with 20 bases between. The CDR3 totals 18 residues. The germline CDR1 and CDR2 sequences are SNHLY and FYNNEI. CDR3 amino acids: CASSERALAGRANTEAFF. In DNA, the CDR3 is TGTGCCAGCAGTGAAAGGGCGTTAGCGGGACGGGCGAACACTGAAGCTTTCTTT.

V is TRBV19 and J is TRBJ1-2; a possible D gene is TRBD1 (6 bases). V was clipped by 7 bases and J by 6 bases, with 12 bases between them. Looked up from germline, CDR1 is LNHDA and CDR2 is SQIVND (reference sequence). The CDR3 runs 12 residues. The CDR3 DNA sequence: TGTGCCAGTACCCGGACAGCGGATGGCTACACCTTC. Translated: CASTRTADGYTF.

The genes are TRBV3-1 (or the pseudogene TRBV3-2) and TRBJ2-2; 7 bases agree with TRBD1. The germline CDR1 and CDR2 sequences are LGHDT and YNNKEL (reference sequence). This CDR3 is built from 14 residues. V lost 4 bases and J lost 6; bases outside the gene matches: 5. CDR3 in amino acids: CASSLQGTAGELFF. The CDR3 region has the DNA TGTGCCAGCAGCCTACAGGGGACCGCCGGGGAGCTGTTTTTT.

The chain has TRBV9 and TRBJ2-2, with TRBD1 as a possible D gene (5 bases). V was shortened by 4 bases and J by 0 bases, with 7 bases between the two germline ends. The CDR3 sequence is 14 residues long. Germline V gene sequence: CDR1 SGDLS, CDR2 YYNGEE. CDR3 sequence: CASSQTANTGELFF. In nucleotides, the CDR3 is TGTGCCAGCAGCCAGACAGCGAACACCGGGGAGCTGTTTTTT.

CDR3 nucleotide sequence: TGTGCCTGGATTATCCCGGGGTTAACCTCCTACAATGAGCAGTTCTTC. It is translated as CAWIIPGLTSYNEQFF. This chain connects TRBV30 to TRBJ2-1; a weak D match, TRBD2 (5 bases). Deletions cut 4 bases from V and 0 bases from J, with 16 bases between. The CDR3 has 16 residues. The germline CDR1 and CDR2 sequences are GTSNPN and SVGIG (reference sequence).

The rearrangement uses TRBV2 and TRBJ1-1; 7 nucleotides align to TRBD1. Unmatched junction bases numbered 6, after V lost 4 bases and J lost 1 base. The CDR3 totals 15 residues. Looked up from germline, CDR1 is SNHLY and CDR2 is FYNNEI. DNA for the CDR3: TGTGCCAGCAGTGGCACAGGGGAGGCGAACACTGAAGCTTTCTTT. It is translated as CASSGTGEANTEAFF.

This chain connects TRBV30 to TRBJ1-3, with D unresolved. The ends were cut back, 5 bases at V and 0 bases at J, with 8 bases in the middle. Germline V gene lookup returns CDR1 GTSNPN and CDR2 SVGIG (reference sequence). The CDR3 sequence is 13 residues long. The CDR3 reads CAWERSSGNTIYF. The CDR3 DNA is TGTGCCTGGGAGAGGTCCTCTGGAAACACCATATATTTT.